This T cell receptor (beta chain) was retrieved from a study of CD8 T cells in Susac syndrome (dated by TCRdb to the late 2010s). In the study overall: Repertoire sequencing was used to test whether CD8+ T cell activation and differentiation in Susac syndrome was antigen driven.

Results and caveats for the whole study, not just this receptor: The TCR sequencing and HLA analysis was acknowledged to have included a relatively small number of individuals.

Peripheral blood CD8+ and CD4+ T cells from healthy donors, Susac syndrome patients and multiple sclerosis patients were profiled by high-throughput TCR beta sequencing. The multiple sclerosis controls were treatment-naive patients whose relapsing-remitting disease, either stable or active, fulfilled the revised McDonald criteria. Bulk CD8+ and CD4+ T cells were purified by magnetic negative isolation, whereas CD8+ TEMRA cells were enriched by FACS. Blood was drawn into EDTA tubes, processed within 24 hours, and PBMCs were isolated by density gradient centrifugation. PBMCs intended for TCR sequencing were frozen in liquid nitrogen and were later thawed in a 37 degrees C water bath. The sorted or isolated CD4+, CD8+ and CD8+ TEMRA cells reached a purity of at least 90%. Reading the germline V gene gives CDR1 SQVTM and CDR2 ANQGSEA. The V end gives up 6 bases and the J end 1 base, leaving 11 bases in the junction not matched to a gene. The CDR3 contains 15 residues, cysteine and phenylalanine counted. The CDR3 DNA has 45 bases and is translated from base 1.

Points on this clonotype: It lacks a known antigen. No qualities accompany the bases; no much larger clone lies one base away.

RNA was extracted using the RNeasy kit, and roughly 0.5 to 1 microgram was reverse transcribed with random hexamers. TCR beta CDR3 regions were amplified with the immunoSEQ multiplex PCR assay covering 54 Vbeta and 13 Jbeta segments. PCR amplification bias was corrected using a synthetic template baseline for primer optimization and computational correction. The source study handled its data this way. Reads were annotated to V, D and J genes per IMGT and analyzed with immunoSEQ Analyzer, keeping only productive sequences. To calculate clonality, Shannon entropy was normalized by log2 of the number of productive unique sequences and then subtracted from one. For each patient and control, public and private clones were evaluated among the 100 most prevalent clones. Clones were defined as Susac-specific when absent from the healthy and MS cohorts, from approximately 970 published viral clones and from other ImmuneACCESS disease sequences. TCRdb reprocessing: public reads trimmed at Q25 with fastp, clones called with MiXCR, in-frame beta chains kept. Rows are combined by CDR3 protein, so each entry shows the most common genes and DNA. The V and J calls were determined by TCRdb, not by the authors. The sample table shows about 180,000 distinct CDR3 sequences, and 90% to 97% are seen once. 0.093% of the sample lies in the top ten.

Rearrangement joined TRBV29-1 to TRBJ1-1; 7 bases in the junction line up with TRBD1. This TCR was recovered from a human donor with multiple sclerosis. Material: CD4+ T cells from PBMCs. For the CDR3, the sequence is CSVNLDRVPNTEAFF. The DNA sequence follows: TGCAGCGTAAACCTAGACAGGGTCCCGAACACTGAAGCTTTCTTT.